These T cell receptor beta chains were read from a single sample in a study of OX40 agonist ivuxolimab in advanced cancers. Sequencing used immunoSEQ multiplex PCR; TCRdb keeps in-frame clones, though not all of them. In the table there are 50,000 to 70,000 clones, over 90% of which are singletons. This sample comprised CD4+ or CD8+ T cells sorted from blood, obtained in a trial of the OX40 agonist ivuxolimab. The receptors originated from an adult with an advanced solid tumor such as melanoma, head and neck, liver or kidney cancer. The conserved cysteine and the conserved F or W are not part of the CDR3 here. D genes are given only for firm matches. A row's size may be missing; if present it is once, few, many or a size class.

v_call | d_call | clone_size | cdr3_aa
TRBV27 | TRBD2 | NA | ASRPTGGVETQY
TRBV7-9 | TRBD1 | NA | ASSLPTLMGQGKYEQY
TRBV7-6 | NA | NA | ASSLIERGSGNTIY
TRBV7-3 | NA | NA | ASTEGY
TRBV6-4 | NA | NA | ASSDLRVNLSGNTIY
TRBV28 | NA | NA | ASRPSPHEQY
TRBV5-1 | NA | NA | ASSLEGQGTDTQY
TRBV6-5 | NA | NA | ASSYRDGTYEQY
TRBV14 | NA | NA | ASRRTGGPYEQY
TRBV4-1 | TRBD1 | NA | ASSQEDWAVQGPFGEKLF
TRBV19 | NA | NA | ASSTGESYEQY
TRBV21-1 | NA | NA | ASSKPGPLDKKREGLFYEQY
TRBV7-6 | NA | NA | ASSLRLGSTEAF
TRBV19 | NA | NA | ASSPPDRINQPQH
TRBV13 | NA | NA | ASSLGLSGAASYEQY
TRBV7-3 | TRBD1 | NA | ASSAGQGYTDTQY
TRBV30 | NA | NA | AWSGAGKLF
TRBV7-9 | NA | NA | ASSLEGVAHEQF
TRBV2 | NA | NA | ATTQPGSSPFNEQF
TRBV11-2 | NA | NA | ASSVSRAPPSDTQY
TRBV25-1 | NA | NA | ASSEWVNPYQETQY
TRBV27 | TRBD2 | medium-sized | ASGAGSYEQY
TRBV29-1 | TRBD2 | NA | SVDSPRAGGLIGELF
TRBV11-2 | TRBD1 | NA | ASSSMGQRPNYGYT
TRBV6-4 | NA | few | ASSDSQGDEQF
TRBV9 | NA | NA | ASSEHRATEAF
TRBV7-6 | NA | few | ASSLEPQGGTFLF